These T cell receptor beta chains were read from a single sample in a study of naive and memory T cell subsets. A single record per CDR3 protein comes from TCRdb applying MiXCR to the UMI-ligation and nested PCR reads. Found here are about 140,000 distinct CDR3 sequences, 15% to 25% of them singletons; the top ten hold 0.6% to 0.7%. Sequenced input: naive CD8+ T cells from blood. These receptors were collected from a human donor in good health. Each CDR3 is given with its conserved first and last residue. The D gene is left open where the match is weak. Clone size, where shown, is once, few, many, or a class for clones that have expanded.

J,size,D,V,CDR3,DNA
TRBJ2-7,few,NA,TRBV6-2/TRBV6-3,CASTTWGLDYEQYF,TGTGCCAGCACTACATGGGGGCTGGACTACGAGCAGTACTTC
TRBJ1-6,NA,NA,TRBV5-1,CAWGDSPLHF,TGCGCCTGGGGGGATTCACCCCTCCACTTT
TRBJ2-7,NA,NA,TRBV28,CASTPERISYEQYF,TGTGCCAGCACTCCCGAACGGATCTCCTACGAGCAGTACTTC
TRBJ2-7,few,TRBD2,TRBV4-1,CASSQEGGSITYEQYF,TGCGCCAGCAGCCAAGAAGGCGGGAGCATAACCTACGAGCAGTACTTC
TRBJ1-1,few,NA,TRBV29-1,CSVDFGSNTEAFF,TGCAGCGTTGATTTCGGCTCGAACACTGAAGCTTTCTTT
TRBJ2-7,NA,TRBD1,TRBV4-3,CASSHGQGSNEQYF,TGCGCCAGCAGCCACGGACAGGGGAGCAACGAGCAGTACTTC
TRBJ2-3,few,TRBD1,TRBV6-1,CASPNSGTGYPTDTQYF,TGTGCCAGCCCCAACTCCGGGACAGGTTACCCCACAGATACGCAGTATTTT
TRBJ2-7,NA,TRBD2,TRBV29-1,CSISGEGSSYEQYF,TGCAGCATATCGGGGGAGGGGAGTTCCTACGAGCAGTACTTC
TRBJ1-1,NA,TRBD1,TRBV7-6,CASSLGTGGAEAFF,TGTGCCAGCAGCTTAGGGACAGGGGGGGCTGAAGCTTTCTTT
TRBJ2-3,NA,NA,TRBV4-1,CASSQAASTDTQYF,TGCGCCAGCAGCCAAGCCGCGAGCACAGATACGCAGTATTTT
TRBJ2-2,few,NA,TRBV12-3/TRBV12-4,CASSQRPQGTGELFF,TGTGCCAGCAGTCAACGGCCACAGGGAACCGGGGAGCTGTTTTTT
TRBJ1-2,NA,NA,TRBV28,CASSQDRAYGYTF,TGTGCCAGCAGCCAGGACAGAGCATATGGCTACACCTTC
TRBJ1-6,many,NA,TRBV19,CASSMGPEGNSPLHF,TGTGCCAGTAGTATGGGACCGGAAGGGAATTCACCCCTCCACTTT
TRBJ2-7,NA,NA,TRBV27,CASSPTEVGNSEQYF,TGTGCCAGCAGTCCAACAGAAGTCGGTAACTCGGAGCAGTACTTC
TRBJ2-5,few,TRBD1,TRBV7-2,CASSPDRGKTQYF,TGTGCCAGCAGCCCGGACAGGGGGAAGACCCAGTACTTC
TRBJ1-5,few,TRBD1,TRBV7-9,CASSLGDSQRDQPQHF,TGTGCCAGCAGCTTAGGGGACAGCCAGCGGGATCAGCCCCAGCATTTT
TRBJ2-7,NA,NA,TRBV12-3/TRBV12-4,CASSLLNGDYEQYF,TGTGCCAGCAGTTTATTGAATGGGGACTACGAGCAGTACTTC
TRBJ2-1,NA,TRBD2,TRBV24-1,CATSDSLWIAGVNEQFF,TGTGCCACCAGTGATTCCCTATGGATAGCGGGAGTTAATGAGCAGTTCTTC
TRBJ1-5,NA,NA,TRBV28,CASSTRDPQPQHF,TGTGCCAGCAGCACCCGGGACCCTCAGCCCCAGCATTTT
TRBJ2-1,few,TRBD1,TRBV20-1,CSARADRASSDEQFF,TGCAGTGCTAGAGCGGACAGGGCGTCCTCTGATGAGCAGTTCTTC
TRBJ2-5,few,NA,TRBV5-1,CASSSSRDFPPEGETQYF,TGCGCCAGCAGCTCGTCCCGGGACTTCCCTCCAGAGGGAGAGACCCAGTACTTC
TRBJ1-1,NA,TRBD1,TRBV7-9,CASSLAHTGVMNTEAFF,TGTGCCAGCAGCTTAGCGCATACAGGGGTCATGAACACTGAAGCTTTCTTT
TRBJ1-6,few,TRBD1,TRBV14,CASSQEGGLSPLHF,TGTGCCAGCAGCCAAGAAGGGGGCCTATCACCCCTCCACTTT
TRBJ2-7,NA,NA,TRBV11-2,CASSLDSAPYEQYF,TGTGCCAGCAGCTTAGACAGTGCGCCCTACGAGCAGTACTTC
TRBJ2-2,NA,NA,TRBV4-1,CASSQWSVGTGELFF,TGCGCCAGCAGCCAATGGTCGGTCGGCACCGGGGAGCTGTTTTTT
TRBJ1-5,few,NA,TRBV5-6,CASSLGVRNVVGNQPQHF,TGTGCCAGCAGCTTGGGGGTACGAAATGTTGTCGGCAATCAGCCCCAGCATTTT
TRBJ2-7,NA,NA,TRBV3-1,CASSPASGGTHYEQYF,TGTGCCAGCAGCCCTGCTTCTGGCGGGACGCACTACGAGCAGTACTTC
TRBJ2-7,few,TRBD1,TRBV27,CASSLSTGVSSYEQYF,TGTGCCAGCAGTTTATCGACAGGGGTTAGTTCCTACGAGCAGTACTTC
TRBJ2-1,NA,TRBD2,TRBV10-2,CASRSGGSSYNEQFF,TGCGCCAGCAGAAGCGGGGGGAGCTCCTACAATGAGCAGTTCTTC
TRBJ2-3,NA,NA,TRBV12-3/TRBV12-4,CASSPGTKSTDTQYF,TGTGCCAGCAGCCCCGGGACGAAAAGCACAGATACGCAGTATTTT
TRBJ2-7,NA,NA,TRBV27,CASSPSVGENSYEQYF,TGTGCCAGCAGTCCCTCGGTTGGGGAGAACTCTTACGAGCAGTACTTC
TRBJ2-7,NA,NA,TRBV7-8,CASSLEPGAYEQYF,TGTGCCAGCAGCTTAGAGCCAGGGGCCTACGAGCAGTACTTC
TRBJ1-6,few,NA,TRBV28,CASSLFQGSNNSPLHF,TGTGCCAGCAGTTTGTTCCAGGGATCGAATAATTCACCCCTCCACTTT
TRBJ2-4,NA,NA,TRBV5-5,CASSLSPGQLAKNIQYF,TGTGCCAGCAGTCTATCCCCAGGCCAACTAGCCAAAAACATTCAGTACTTC
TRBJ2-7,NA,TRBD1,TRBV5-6,CASSPPDREDYEQYF,TGTGCCAGCAGCCCCCCGGACAGGGAGGACTACGAGCAGTACTTC
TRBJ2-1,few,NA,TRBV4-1,CASSQGVDEQFF,TGCGCCAGCAGCCAAGGGGTAGATGAGCAGTTCTTC
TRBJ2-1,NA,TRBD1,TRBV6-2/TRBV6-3,CASSNPDRDSYNEQFF,TGTGCCAGCAGTAATCCCGACAGGGACTCCTACAATGAGCAGTTCTTC
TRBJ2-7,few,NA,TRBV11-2,CASSPKTSFHEQYF,TGTGCCAGCAGCCCAAAGACTAGTTTCCACGAGCAGTACTTC
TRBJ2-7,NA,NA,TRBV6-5,CASSYGLGSYEQYF,TGTGCCAGCAGTTACGGTCTGGGATCCTACGAGCAGTACTTC